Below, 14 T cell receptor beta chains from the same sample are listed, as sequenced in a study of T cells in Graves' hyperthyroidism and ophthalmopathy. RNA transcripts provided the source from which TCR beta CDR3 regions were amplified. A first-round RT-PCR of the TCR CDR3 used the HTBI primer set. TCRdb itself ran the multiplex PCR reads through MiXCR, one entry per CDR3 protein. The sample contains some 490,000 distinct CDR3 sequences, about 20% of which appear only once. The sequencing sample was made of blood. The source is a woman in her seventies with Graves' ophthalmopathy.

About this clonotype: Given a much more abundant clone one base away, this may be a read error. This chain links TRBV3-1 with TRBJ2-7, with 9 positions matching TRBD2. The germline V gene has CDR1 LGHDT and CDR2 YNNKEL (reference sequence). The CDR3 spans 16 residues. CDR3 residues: CARSPRASGTSYEQYF. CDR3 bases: TGTGCCAGAAGCCCGCGGGCTAGCGGGACGTCCTACGAGCAGTACTTC.

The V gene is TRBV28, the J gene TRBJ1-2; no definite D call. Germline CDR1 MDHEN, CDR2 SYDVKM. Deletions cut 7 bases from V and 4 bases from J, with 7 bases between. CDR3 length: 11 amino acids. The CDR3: CASKELYGYTF. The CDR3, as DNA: TGTGCCAGCAAGGAGCTCTATGGCTACACCTTC.

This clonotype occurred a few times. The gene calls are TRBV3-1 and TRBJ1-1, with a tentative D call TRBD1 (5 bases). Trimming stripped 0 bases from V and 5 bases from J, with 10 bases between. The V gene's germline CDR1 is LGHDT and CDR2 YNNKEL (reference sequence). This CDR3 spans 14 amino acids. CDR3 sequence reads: CASSQDGAPTEAFF. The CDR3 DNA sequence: TGTGCCAGCAGCCAAGATGGGGCACCTACTGAAGCTTTCTTT.

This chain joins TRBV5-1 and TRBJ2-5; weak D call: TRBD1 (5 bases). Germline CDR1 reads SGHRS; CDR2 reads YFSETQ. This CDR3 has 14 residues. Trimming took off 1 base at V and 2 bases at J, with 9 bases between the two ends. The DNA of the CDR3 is TGCGCCAGCAGCTTGAAGGGGCTGCAAGAGACCCAGTACTTC. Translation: CASSLKGLQETQYF.

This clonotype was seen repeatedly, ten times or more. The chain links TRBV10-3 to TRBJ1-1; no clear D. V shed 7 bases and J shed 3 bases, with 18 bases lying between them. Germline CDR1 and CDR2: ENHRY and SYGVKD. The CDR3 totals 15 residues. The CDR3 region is CAIKEPFARDTEAFF. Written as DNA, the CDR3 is TGTGCCATCAAGGAGCCTTTCGCAAGGGACACTGAAGCTTTCTTT.

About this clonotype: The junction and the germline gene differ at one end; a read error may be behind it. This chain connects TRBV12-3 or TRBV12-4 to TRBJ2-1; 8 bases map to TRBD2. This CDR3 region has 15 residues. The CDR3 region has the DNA TGTGCCAGCATTAGTAGAGCGGGAGCCTACAGTGAGCAGTTCTTC. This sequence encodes CASISRAGAYSEQFF.

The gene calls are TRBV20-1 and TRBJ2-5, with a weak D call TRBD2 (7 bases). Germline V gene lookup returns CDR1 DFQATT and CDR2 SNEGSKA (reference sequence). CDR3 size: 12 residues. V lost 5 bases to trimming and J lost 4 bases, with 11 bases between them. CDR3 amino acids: CSAGRGAETQYF. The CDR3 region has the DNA TGCAGTGCTGGGAGGGGGGCAGAGACCCAGTACTTC.

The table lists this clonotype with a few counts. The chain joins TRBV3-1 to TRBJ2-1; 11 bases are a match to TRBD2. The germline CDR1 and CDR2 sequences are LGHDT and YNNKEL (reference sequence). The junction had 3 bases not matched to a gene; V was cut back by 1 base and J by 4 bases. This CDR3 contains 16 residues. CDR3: CASSQVRLAGYNEQFF. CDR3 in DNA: TGTGCCAGCAGCCAAGTAAGACTAGCGGGATACAATGAGCAGTTCTTC.

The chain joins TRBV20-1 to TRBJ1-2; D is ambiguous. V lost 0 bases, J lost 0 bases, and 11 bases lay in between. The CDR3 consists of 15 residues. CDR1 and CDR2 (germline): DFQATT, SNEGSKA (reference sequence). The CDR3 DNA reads TGCAGTGCTAGAGATACCGGACGTCCTAACTATGGCTACACCTTC. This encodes CSARDTGRPNYGYTF.

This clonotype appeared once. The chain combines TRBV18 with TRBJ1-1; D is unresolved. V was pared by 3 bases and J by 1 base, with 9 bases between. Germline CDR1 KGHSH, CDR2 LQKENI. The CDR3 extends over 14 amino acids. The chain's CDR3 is CASSPRFGNTEAFF. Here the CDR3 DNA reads TGTGCCAGCTCACCGCGATTCGGGAACACTGAAGCTTTCTTT.

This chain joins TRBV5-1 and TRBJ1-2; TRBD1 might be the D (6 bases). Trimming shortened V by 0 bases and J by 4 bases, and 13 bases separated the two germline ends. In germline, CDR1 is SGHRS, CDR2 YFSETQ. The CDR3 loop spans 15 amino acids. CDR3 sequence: CASSLEAGAIYGYTF. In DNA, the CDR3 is TGCGCCAGCAGCTTGGAGGCAGGGGCCATCTATGGCTACACCTTC. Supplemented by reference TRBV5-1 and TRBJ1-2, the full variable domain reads KAGVTQTPRYLIKTRGQQVTLSCSPISGHRSVSWYQQTPGQGLQFLFEYFSETQRNKGNFPGRFSGRQFSNSRSEMNVSTLELGDSALYLCASSLEAGAIYGYTFGSGTRLTVV.

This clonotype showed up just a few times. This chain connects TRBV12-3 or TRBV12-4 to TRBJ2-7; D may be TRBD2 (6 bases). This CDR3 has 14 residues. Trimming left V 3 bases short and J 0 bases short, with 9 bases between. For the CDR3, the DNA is TGTGCCAGCAGTTTTGGAGGGGCCTCCTACGAGCAGTACTTC. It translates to CASSFGGASYEQYF.

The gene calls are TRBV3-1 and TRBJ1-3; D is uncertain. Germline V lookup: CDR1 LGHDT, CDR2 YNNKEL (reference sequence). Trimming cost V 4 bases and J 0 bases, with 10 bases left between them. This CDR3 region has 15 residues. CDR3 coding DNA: TGTGCCAGCAGCCCGGACGGAGTCTCTGGAAACACCATATATTTT. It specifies CASSPDGVSGNTIYF.

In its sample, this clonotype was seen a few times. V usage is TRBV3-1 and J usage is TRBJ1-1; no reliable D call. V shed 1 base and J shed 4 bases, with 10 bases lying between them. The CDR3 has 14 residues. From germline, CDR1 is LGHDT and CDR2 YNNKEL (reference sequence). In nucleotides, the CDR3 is TGTGCCAGCAGCCAAGGAACCTTTAGCACTGAAGCTTTCTTT. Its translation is CASSQGTFSTEAFF.